The rows below give T cell receptor beta chains drawn from one sample of a study of T-cell reconstitution after alpha-beta-depleted transplantation in children. TCRdb used MiXCR to reprocess the PCR reads, holding one entry per CDR3 protein. The table includes about 580,000 distinct CDR3 sequences, around 23% detected once. This specimen consisted of PBMCs, mostly from graft donor cells, obtained 360 days after TCRalphabeta/CD19-depleted stem cell transplant. Receptors were obtained from a boy less than two years old who had a stem cell transplant for acute myeloid leukemia, so the T cells may come from the graft donor. Both conserved end residues are part of each CDR3. A D gene is named only where the DNA matches it firmly. Part of the rows lack a size; the others show once, few, many or a class for expanded clones.

>NA|TRBD1|TRBV25-1|TRBJ1-2
TGTGCCAGCATCGGGACAGGGAGTGGCTACACCTTC
CASIGTGSGYTF
>NA|TRBD1|TRBV4-3|TRBJ2-6
TGCGCCAGCAGCCAAGGGACAGGGGGCTCTGGGGCCAACGTCCTGACTTTC
CASSQGTGGSGANVLTF
>NA|NA|TRBV4-3|TRBJ2-3
TGCGCCAGCAGCCCGCTCCTCGGGACTGATACGCAGTATTTT
CASSPLLGTDTQYF
>few|NA|TRBV6-1|TRBJ1-6
TGTGCCAGCAGGACGGCGGGGGCAGCCGGGTCACCCCTCCACTTT
CASRTAGAAGSPLHF
>NA|NA|TRBV7-2|TRBJ2-5
TGTGCCACTGTACAGTTAATGTACCAAGAGACCCAGTACTTC
CATVQLMYQETQYF
>NA|NA|TRBV15|TRBJ1-3
TGTGCCACCGGTCAGCGTACCTCTGGAAACACCATATATTTT
CATGQRTSGNTIYF
>NA|NA|TRBV7-9|TRBJ1-2
TGTGCCAGCAGCTTAGGGGACGCCACTGGGAACTATGGCTACACCTTC
CASSLGDATGNYGYTF
>many|TRBD1|TRBV5-1|TRBJ1-2
TGCGCCAGCAGCCTCCGGACAGGGGAAAATGGCTACACCTTC
CASSLRTGENGYTF
>few|NA|TRBV10-2|TRBJ1-2
TGCGCCAGCAGGAACTTGGACGCCTGGATCCGTGGCTACACCTTC
CASRNLDAWIRGYTF
>NA|NA|TRBV7-2|TRBJ2-1
TGTGCCAGCAGCTTAGACGGGGCTCCCTACAATGAGCAGTTCTTC
CASSLDGAPYNEQFF
>many|NA|TRBV11-2|TRBJ1-1
TGTGCCAGCAGCCCCCCTTCCCGCGGGGAGGACACTGAAGCTTTCTTT
CASSPPSRGEDTEAFF
>many|NA|TRBV15|TRBJ2-1
TGTGCCACCCTGGGGACATCCTACAATGAGCAGTTCTTC
CATLGTSYNEQFF
>many|TRBD1|TRBV20-1|TRBJ1-1
TGCAGTGCTAGAGACGGACAGGGCCTGGCCACTGAAGCTTTCTTT
CSARDGQGLATEAFF
>many|NA|TRBV10-3|TRBJ2-7
TGTGCCATCAGTGGAGAGACAGGGAGGATTACCTACGAGCAGTACTTC
CAISGETGRITYEQYF
>NA|NA|TRBV6-6|TRBJ1-3
TGTGCCAGCACGTTTAGGGCCGGAAACACCATATATTTT
CASTFRAGNTIYF
>NA|TRBD2|TRBV28|TRBJ2-7
TGTGCCAGCCTCCCCAAGCGGGGGTGGGAGCAGTACTTC
CASLPKRGWEQYF
>many|NA|TRBV6-1|TRBJ2-1
TGTGCCAGCACCAACTTTCGGGCTTCCAGCTCCTACAATGAGCAGTTCTTC
CASTNFRASSSYNEQFF
>many|NA|TRBV6-5|TRBJ1-1
TGTGCCAGCAGGGCCAATGCAGGGCTCTCTGAAGCTTTCTTT
CASRANAGLSEAFF
>NA|NA|TRBV7-3|TRBJ1-1
TGTGCCAGCAGCTTTGAGAGAAACACTGAAGCTTTCTTT
CASSFERNTEAFF
>many|TRBD2|TRBV20-1|TRBJ2-2
TGCAGTGCTAGAGATAAGCCCGGACTAGATAACACCGGGGAGCTGTTTTTT
CSARDKPGLDNTGELFF
>many|NA|TRBV5-1|TRBJ2-7
TGCGCCAGCAGCTTGGTGTCCTCCTACGAGCAGTACTTC
CASSLVSSYEQYF
>NA|NA|TRBV7-6|TRBJ2-3
TGTGCCAGCAGCTTTTTCTCCGGACTACCCACAGATACGCAGTATTTT
CASSFFSGLPTDTQYF